This T cell receptor (beta chain) was sequenced in a study of blood T cell repertoires in COVID-19. Per the study methods: It was from reference gene primer amplification that nucleated cell counts were estimated. Repertoires were generated with immunoSEQ multiplex PCR, while TCRdb's copy carries only in-frame clones and drops some. V and J calls and clone size are given by that table; D and trimming were obtained from the DNA. The table includes 55,000 to 85,000 clones, 70% to 85% detected once. This CDR3 has 13 amino acids. Germline-derived CDR1 and CDR2 are LNHDA and SQIVND (reference sequence). V was pared by 9 bases and J by 8 bases, with 19 bases between.

The clonotype originates from a man in his sixties with active or convalescent COVID-19. Sequencing was carried out using peripheral blood. V gene TRBV19 combines with J gene TRBJ1-2; no firm D call. The CDR3 is CASKSGPLWGYTF. The CDR3 region has the DNA TGTGCCAGCAAGAGCGGACCTCTTTGGGGCTACACCTTC.